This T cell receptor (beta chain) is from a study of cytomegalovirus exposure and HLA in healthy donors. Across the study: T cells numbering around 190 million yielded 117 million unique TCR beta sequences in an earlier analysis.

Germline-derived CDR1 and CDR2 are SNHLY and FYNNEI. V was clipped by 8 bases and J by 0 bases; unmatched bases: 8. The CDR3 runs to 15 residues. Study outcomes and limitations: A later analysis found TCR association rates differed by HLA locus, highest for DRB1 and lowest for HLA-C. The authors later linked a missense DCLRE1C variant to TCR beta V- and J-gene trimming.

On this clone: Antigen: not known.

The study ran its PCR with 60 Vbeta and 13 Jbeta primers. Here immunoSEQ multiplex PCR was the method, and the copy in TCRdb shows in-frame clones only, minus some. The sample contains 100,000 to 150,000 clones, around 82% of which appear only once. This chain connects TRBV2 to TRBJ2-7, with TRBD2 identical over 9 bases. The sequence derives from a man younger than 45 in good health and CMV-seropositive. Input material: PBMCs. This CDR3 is CASGGGTSNSYEQYF. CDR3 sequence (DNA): TGTGCCAGCGGAGGTGGGACTAGCAACTCCTACGAGCAGTACTTC.